Sequencing of this T cell receptor (beta chain) was carried out in a study of response to subunit inactivated influenza vaccine. Regarding the study as a whole: The authors offered the suggestion that each seasonal influenza vaccination recruits few new T cells.

TCRdb reprocessed the RT-PCR reads with MiXCR, giving one entry per CDR3 protein. The sample lists roughly 700,000 distinct CDR3 sequences; around 13% were seen once. The CDR3 is 18 residues long. V shed 0 bases, J shed 1 base, and the junction held 10 bases outside the gene matches. The germline CDR1 and CDR2 sequences are SGHVS and FQNEAQ. On this clonotype itself: Antigen unknown.

Here the sequenced sample was PBMCs from blood, taken less than 15 days before vaccination. The TCR comes from a man aged 50-59 years who received an inactivated influenza vaccine. V is TRBV7-8 and J is TRBJ2-5, with 8 bases fitting TRBD2. CDR3 residues: CASSLALAAGEGQETQYF. The CDR3 bases are TGTGCCAGCAGCTTAGCCCTCGCAGCGGGAGAGGGCCAAGAGACCCAGTACTTC.